These 10 T cell receptor beta chains were all obtained from the same sample, sequenced in a study of cytomegalovirus exposure and HLA in healthy donors. PCR amplification relied on 60 Vbeta primers (plus 13 Jbeta primers). Only in-frame clones appear in the TCRdb table, and some are missing; sequencing was by immunoSEQ multiplex PCR. The sample yields about 140,000 clones, approximately 91% seen once. Input material: PBMCs. Every receptor here comes from a woman aged 40 to 50 in good health and CMV-seronegative.

The chain links TRBV5-1 to TRBJ2-3; TRBD2 aligns across 9 bases. The J segment lost 5 bases and the V segment lost 3 bases, leaving 10 bases of the junction unmatched. The CDR3 is 16 amino acids. CDR1 is SGHRS, CDR2 YFSETQ, per germline. CDR3 sequence (DNA): TGCGCCAGCAGCTCCCGAGATAGCGGGAGTGGAGATACGCAGTATTTT. It translates to CASSSRDSGSGDTQYF.

The chain carries TRBV6-1 and TRBJ2-3; a weak D match, TRBD2 (8 bases). This CDR3 has 15 amino acids. From germline, CDR1 is MNHNS and CDR2 SASEGT. Between the trimmed V and J ends, which lost 10 bases and 1 base, there was a span of 18 bases. CDR3 sequence: CATQGVSGGTDTQYF. The CDR3 DNA reads TGTGCCACTCAGGGGGTTAGCGGGGGCACAGATACGCAGTATTTT.

The chain couples TRBV18 to TRBJ1-3, with D unclear. The CDR3 runs to 13 residues. V lost 1 base and J 4 bases, leaving 5 bases between the germline ends. The germline CDR1 and CDR2 sequences are KGHSH and LQKENI. CDR3 bases: TGTGCCAGCTCACCACTGGAGGGAAACACCATATATTTT. Protein: CASSPLEGNTIYF.

The V gene is TRBV9, the J gene TRBJ2-7, with D possibly being TRBD2 (6 bases). Germline V gene data show CDR1 as SGDLS and CDR2 as YYNGEE. Deletions cut 6 bases from V and 6 bases from J, with 16 bases between. The CDR3 totals 13 residues. The CDR3, as DNA: TGTGCCAGCACTCGCGGGACTCCCGGCGAGCAGTACTTC. Its protein product is CASTRGTPGEQYF.

The CDR3 loop is CASSSDRFPNTEAFF. The CDR3 coding sequence is TGTGCCAGCAGCTCTGACAGGTTCCCGAACACTGAAGCTTTCTTT. This rearrangement joins TRBV7-6 to TRBJ1-1, with D possibly being TRBD1 (6 bases). The CDR3 loop spans 15 amino acids. CDR1 and CDR2 (germline): SGHVS, FNYEAQ. V was cut by 4 bases and J by 1 base, with 13 bases left in between. Full variable domain (outside the CDR3, taken from reference TRBV7-6 and TRBJ1-1): GAGVSQSPRYKVTKRGQDVALRCDPISGHVSLYWYRQALGQGPEFLTYFNYEAQQDKSGLPNDRFSAERPEGSISTLTIQRTEQRDSAMYRCASSSDRFPNTEAFFGQGTRLTVV.

The chain has TRBV10-3 and TRBJ1-1; TRBD1 might be the D (5 bases). This CDR3 spans 13 amino acids. Trimming took off 5 bases at V and 6 bases at J, with 13 bases between the two ends. Germline V gene sequence: CDR1 ENHRY, CDR2 SYGVKD. The CDR3 is CAISPGGGAEAFF. CDR3 in DNA: TGTGCCATCAGTCCTGGTGGAGGGGCTGAAGCTTTCTTT.

V usage is TRBV5-1 and J usage is TRBJ1-1; TRBD1 aligns across 12 bases. Germline V gene sequence: CDR1 SGHRS, CDR2 YFSETQ. After removal of 2 bases from V and 5 bases from J, the junction contained 7 bases not matched to a gene. This CDR3 has 16 residues. CDR3 bases: TGCGCCAGCAGCTTCCTGGGACAGGGGGCGAATACTGAAGCTTTCTTT. Translated, it gives CASSFLGQGANTEAFF.

V and J are TRBV2 and TRBJ2-5; a weak D match, TRBD2 (5 bases). Per the germline V gene, CDR1 is SNHLY and CDR2 is FYNNEI. The CDR3 is 14 residues long. Trimming cost V 8 bases and J 0 bases, with 13 bases left between them. The CDR3 region is CASEGSTYQETQYF. The CDR3 nucleotides are TGTGCCAGCGAGGGTAGCACCTACCAAGAGACCCAGTACTTC.

This clone was seen only once. Its ends do not fully match the called genes, so a read error is possible. V usage is TRBV7-9 and J usage is TRBJ2-5; tentative D call: TRBD2 (6 bases). CDR1 is SEHNR, CDR2 FQNEAQ, per germline (reference sequence). This CDR3 has 14 amino acids. The CDR3 DNA reads TGTTCCAGCAGCTTACGACTAGGGCAAGAGACCCAGTACTTC. Its protein is CSSSLRLGQETQYF.

Points on this clone: Mismatch with germline at one junction end may stem from a read error. The CDR3: CSSSTVFGGRSSSTDTQYF. Here the CDR3 DNA reads TGTTCCAGCAGCACTGTTTTTGGCGGGAGATCCTCTAGCACAGATACGCAGTATTTT. This chain connects TRBV7-9 to TRBJ2-3; 7 positions agree with TRBD2. Looked up from germline, CDR1 is SEHNR and CDR2 is FQNEAQ (reference sequence). This CDR3 has 19 amino acids.